This T cell receptor beta chain was found in a study of CD8+CD57+ T cells in acquired aplastic anemia. Study-wide background: Sorted CD4+ plus CD8+ cells gave DNA averaging around 3.2 ug. The study obtained about 10 million reads on average for CD4+ cells from healthy donors. Study-wide results and caveats: Any difference that existed in CD8+ Simpson's diversity between patients and controls was not significant. The same twenty-nine CD8+ CDR3 sequences occurred in patients and in controls.

The CDR3 runs to 14 residues. Germline V lookup: CDR1 ENHRY, CDR2 SYGVKD. TCR beta VDJ and CDR3 profiling used genomic DNA as template. From the reads, TCRdb called clonotypes with MiXCR, one entry per CDR3 protein. The sample records hundreds of thousands of distinct CDR3 sequences, 60% to 80% being singletons. Turning to this clonotype: Its antigen is as yet unknown. One end of the junction varies from germline; a read error may be responsible.

This chain uses TRBV10-3 with TRBJ1-4; D remains unclear. The sequenced sample was sorted CD4+, CD8+, or CD8+CD57+ T cells (not recorded which) from PBMCs. This clonotype was obtained from a human donor in good health, serving as a control. CDR3 sequence (DNA): TGTGCCATCAGTGAACAGAAGCTTAATGAACAACTGTATTTT. Its protein is CAISEQKLNEQLYF.